This T cell receptor (beta chain) came from a study of breast tumors, draining lymph nodes, adjacent tissues. Findings and limits, study-wide: Tumor repertoires ranked between lymph nodes and nontumor tissue in diversity, with V and J gene preferences. Tumor T cell lymph node origin was a supported hypothesis, not proven.

TCRdb recomputed calls from the multiplex PCR reads with MiXCR, one row per CDR3 protein. The sample yields 150,000 to 200,000 distinct CDR3 sequences, approximately 33% seen once. Breast cancer patients provided tissue from their axillary draining lymph nodes. Note on this clonotype: Antigen unknown.

This TCR was recovered from a female donor with breast cancer. Some clones in this sample may be carry-over from other donors' samples. The specimen was axillary lymph node tissue.

CDR3 residues: CASSLQANTEAFF. Here the CDR3 DNA reads TGTGCCAGCAGCTTACAGGCAAACACTGAAGCTTTCTTT. The genes are TRBV7-9 and TRBJ1-1; D not resolved. V was pared by 2 bases and J by 2 bases, with 6 bases between. Germline V gene data show CDR1 as SEHNR and CDR2 as FQNEAQ (reference sequence). The CDR3 is 13 amino acids.